This T cell receptor beta chain was profiled in a study of naive and memory T cell subsets (dated by TCRdb to the late 2010s). Looking at the study overall: The figure summarizing the skin biopsy and whole blood samples listed around ten blood donors, 7 tuberculin skin test biopsies and 3 saline control biopsies. PCR2 was typically performed as a SYBR Green qPCR that was stopped at a set threshold, although end-point PCR (about 6 cycles) could be used instead for low-input samples.

Ten or more counts support this clonotype. Its antigen is currently not known. No base quality information exists; no much larger clone differs at one position. Receptor libraries were prepared by 5' RACE. The ligated cDNA was amplified in four rounds of PCR with nested alpha and beta constant region primers together with the SP2 primer. For the blood and skin samples, TCR RNA was reverse transcribed with SuperScript IV using primers for the alpha and beta constant regions. An oligonucleotide carrying the Illumina SP2 primer and a UMI was ligated to the 3' end of the cDNA by means of T4 RNA ligase 1. To prevent hairpin formation, the 12-nucleotide UMI was made up of two random hexamers with an eight-base spacer between them. From the second PCR onward, the TCR alpha and beta chain libraries were handled separately, and dual indexing was used for multiplexing. After pooling, the indexed libraries were analyzed by capillary electrophoresis and sequenced on either an Illumina MiSeq or NextSeq. PhiX DNA at about 4.5-7% was spiked into libraries to increase base diversity and improve cluster recognition. Concerning the study's data processing: Demultiplexor pulled UMIs out of read 2, joined the UMIs with the TCR sequence from read 1, and separated reads according to sample indices. Decombinator identified V and J genes and V-J junctions and gave each TCR a five-part identifier that included V and J deletions. UMIs were used by Collapsinator to correct sequencing errors and PCR amplification heterogeneity, so that a UMI-based abundance was obtained for each TCR. CDR3Translator converted identifiers to nucleotide sequence, translated to amino acids, and extracted CDR3 regions using terminal motifs. After normalization to the amount of input RNA, the error-corrected alpha and beta TCR counts from blood and from skin were compared. The public reads were run again by TCRdb, first through fastp at Q25 and then through MiXCR, and only productive beta chains were kept. Every CDR3 protein is listed once, alongside the most common genes and DNA of its rows. TCRdb, not the authors, supplied the V and J calls. For this sample the table gives about 62,000 distinct CDR3 sequences, of which 8% were detected only once. Roughly 21% of the sample comes from the top ten.

Using 3' ligation of a UMI-containing oligonucleotide to TCR cDNA, the study laid out a robust and sensitive protocol to amplify, sequence and analyze TCRs. For whole blood analysis, more than 2 ml of peripheral blood was drawn from adult healthy volunteers into Tempus tubes, and RNA was extracted according to the manufacturer's instructions. Total RNA was treated with RQ1 DNase, without cell sorting, prior to reverse transcription, with an input of 1 to 1000 ng being targeted. To check how robust the pipeline was in samples where T cells make up a minority population, libraries were built from skin biopsies and whole blood. Broad study findings and their caveats: The RNA-based method was acknowledged as potentially sensitive to TCR transcript changes with T cell activation and differentiation.

This TCR derives from a female donor in good health.

The CDR3 here reads CASSTLALLQETQYF. The base sequence is TGTGCCAGCAGCACTCTAGCACTCCTCCAAGAGACCCAGTACTTC. This chain joins TRBV7-9 to TRBJ2-5; 5 matching bases give a weak D call of TRBD2. Measured from the cysteine to the phenylalanine, the CDR3 is 15 residues long. The only DNA kept is the CDR3, 45 bases in frame from the first base. CDR1 and CDR2 (SEHNR, FQNEAQ) derive from the germline V gene (reference sequence). V drops 5 bases and J drops 1 base, leaving 14 bases in between.